The rows below give T cell receptor beta chains drawn from one sample of a study of blood T cell repertoires in COVID-19. TCRdb's copy holds only in-frame clones and misses some; the assay was immunoSEQ multiplex PCR. The sample has approximately 250,000 clones; approximately 88% are singletons. Sequenced input: peripheral blood. The receptors here all came from a woman aged 70-85 years with COVID-19, enrolled during active disease. CDR3s include the opening cysteine and the closing phenylalanine or tryptophan. A D gene is named only where the DNA matches it firmly. Clone size is stated in some rows and not others, as once, few, many or a class when expanded.

>TRBJ1-1|.|TRBV7-6|once
TGTGCCAGCAGTTCTCCTACGAACACTGAAGCTTTCTTT
CASSSPTNTEAFF
>TRBJ1-3|.|TRBV9|.
TGTGCCAGCAGCGTCCCCTCAACAGGAAACACCATATATTTT
CASSVPSTGNTIYF
>TRBJ2-2|TRBD2|TRBV5-1|.
TGCGCCAGCAGCTTGGAAGCGGGAGCCATCGGCGGGGAGCTGTTTTTT
CASSLEAGAIGGELFF
>TRBJ1-5|.|TRBV2|.
TGTGCCAGCAGTGAGATACTTAGCAATCAGCCCCAGCATTTT
CASSEILSNQPQHF
>TRBJ2-2|TRBD2|TRBV9|.
TGTGCCAGCAGCGTAGGACTAGCGGGAGTCCGGGGCGGGGAGCTGTTTTTT
CASSVGLAGVRGGELFF
>TRBJ1-1|.|TRBV30|once
TGTGCCTGGAGGGCCGACAGGAACACTGAAGCTTTCTTT
CAWRADRNTEAFF
>TRBJ1-2|.|TRBV6-1|.
TGTGCCAGCAGTGAAGGGATACGGGGCTATGGCTACACCTTC
CASSEGIRGYGYTF
>TRBJ2-1|.|TRBV12-3/TRBV12-4|.
TGTGCCAGCAGACTAGTTGGGGATGAGCAGTTCTTC
CASRLVGDEQFF
>TRBJ1-1|.|TRBV19|.
TGTGCCAGTAGTAAACGACAGAACACTGAAGCTTTCTTT
CASSKRQNTEAFF
>TRBJ2-1|TRBD1|TRBV12-3/TRBV12-4|.
TGTGCCAGCAGTGGGGGACAGTTCAATGAGCAGTTCTTC
CASSGGQFNEQFF
>TRBJ2-7|.|TRBV19|.
TGTGCCAGTGGGTCCGGACTGGAGCAGTACTTC
CASGSGLEQYF
>TRBJ1-6|.|TRBV9|.
TGTGCCAGCAGCGTACACGCGGGGGACAATTCACCCCTCCACTTT
CASSVHAGDNSPLHF
>TRBJ1-4|.|TRBV9|.
TGTGCCAGCAGCGTTACGGGAGAAAAACTGTTTTTT
CASSVTGEKLFF
>TRBJ1-1|TRBD1|TRBV5-4|.
TGTGCCAGCAGCGACCAGCAGGGGGTGGGTGAAGCTTTCTTT
CASSDQQGVGEAFF
>TRBJ2-5|.|TRBV28|.
TGTGCCAGCAGCCTCCAGCAAGAGACCCAGTACTTC
CASSLQQETQYF
>TRBJ1-2|.|TRBV7-8|.
TGTGCCAGCAGCCCCCGGGGGATTAACTATGGCTACACCTTC
CASSPRGINYGYTF
>TRBJ2-1|.|TRBV18|.
TGTGCCAGCTCACTGAACCGGGACATAGAGTTCTTC
CASSLNRDIEFF
>TRBJ2-2|.|TRBV3-1/TRBV3-2|.
TGTGCCAGCAGCCAATTCGGGCAGGGATACACCGGGGAGCTGTTTTTT
CASSQFGQGYTGELFF
>TRBJ2-6|TRBD1|TRBV19|.
TGTGCCAGTACCCCCCGGGACAGGGGCTCTGGGGCCAACGTCCTGACTTTC
CASTPRDRGSGANVLTF
>TRBJ2-7|.|TRBV5-6|.
TGTGCCAGCAGCTCGAACTTCTACGAGCAGTACTTC
CASSSNFYEQYF
>TRBJ2-2|TRBD2|TRBV5-4|.
TGTGCCAGCAGCTTGGGAGGGAGGGCCGGGGAGCTGTTTTTT
CASSLGGRAGELFF
>TRBJ1-5|TRBD1|TRBV6-5|once
TGTGCCAGCAGTAGGACAGGGGATCATCAGCCCCAGCATTTT
CASSRTGDHQPQHF
>TRBJ1-2|.|TRBV30|.
TGTGCCTGGTATGAGGGATATGGCTACACCTTC
CAWYEGYGYTF
>TRBJ1-3|.|TRBV14|.
TGTGCCAGCAGCCAAGAGGGGAGGAGAAGAAACACCATATATTTT
CASSQEGRRRNTIYF
>TRBJ1-3|.|TRBV7-2|.
TGTGCCAGCAGCCCGGGGGTCTTACTTGGAAACACCATATATTTT
CASSPGVLLGNTIYF
>TRBJ2-1|TRBD2|TRBV19|.
TGTGCCAGTAGTCCGGACAGAAATGAGCGGGAGGGGGGTGAGCAGTTCTTC
CASSPDRNEREGGEQFF
>TRBJ2-7|.|TRBV4-3|.
TGCGCCAGCAGCCAAGCTAAAAGTAAGGGACAACTCTACGAGCAGTACTTC
CASSQAKSKGQLYEQYF
>TRBJ1-1|.|TRBV11-3|.
TGTGCCAGCAGTTCCCTGACGGGCACTGAAGCTTTCTTT
CASSSLTGTEAFF
>TRBJ1-2|TRBD1|TRBV6-2/TRBV6-3|.
TGTGCCAGCAGTTACTCGAACTACGTCGGGACAGGGGAGGACTACACCTTC
CASSYSNYVGTGEDYTF
>TRBJ1-1|.|TRBV5-1|.
TGCGCCAGCAGCTGGGGGGGAACCAGACCTGAAGCTTTCTTT
CASSWGGTRPEAFF
>TRBJ2-6|.|TRBV11-2|.
TGTGCCAGCAGCCTTTCGGCTGGGGCCAACGTCCTGACTTTC
CASSLSAGANVLTF
>TRBJ1-2|TRBD1|TRBV30|.
TGTGCCTGGACACTGACAGGGCACTATGGCTACACCTTC
CAWTLTGHYGYTF
>TRBJ1-2|TRBD1|TRBV19|.
TGTGCCAGTAGTAAGGGACAGGGGGCTAACTATGGCTACACCTTC
CASSKGQGANYGYTF
>TRBJ2-7|.|TRBV3-1/TRBV3-2|.
TGTGCCAGCAGCCAAGTCCGCTACGAGCAGTACTTC
CASSQVRYEQYF
>TRBJ2-5|TRBD2|TRBV7-6|.
TGTGCCAGCAGCTTAGAACCTAGCGGGAGAGAGACCCAGTACTTC
CASSLEPSGRETQYF
>TRBJ2-2|TRBD1|TRBV14|.
TGTGCCAGCAGCCAAGGGACAGGGGGCACCGGGGAGCTGTTTTTT
CASSQGTGGTGELFF
>TRBJ2-3|.|TRBV5-1|.
TGCGCCAGCAGCTTGGGGTCAGGCACAGATACGCAGTATTTT
CASSLGSGTDTQYF
>TRBJ1-6|.|TRBV12-1|.
TGTGCCAGCAGCTTTGCGCAAGGGGGCCACAGGTCCTTCTCCTATAATTCACCCCTCCACTTT
CASSFAQGGHRSFSYNSPLHF
>TRBJ1-2|TRBD1|TRBV27|once
TGTGCCAGCAGCAGGACAGGGGGCGACTATGGCTACACCTTC
CASSRTGGDYGYTF
>TRBJ1-1|.|TRBV6-2/TRBV6-3|.
TGTGCCAGCAGTTATCAGGTCACAGGGACTGAAGCTTTCTTT
CASSYQVTGTEAFF
>TRBJ2-7|.|TRBV7-9|.
TGTGCCAGCACCGATAGGGGGTACGAGCAGTACTTC
CASTDRGYEQYF